The clone carrying this T cell receptor (beta chain) was recorded at least ten times. Its specificity is unknown. The entry originates in a study of early T cells in non-severe SARS-CoV-2 infection. In the study overall: Chains from this unsorted whole-blood bulk RNA could not be paired. Findings of the study overall: Comparison of clonotypes with VDJdb favored anti-spike CD8 responses while missing private and CD4 specificities.

Attached unique molecular identifiers marked individual cDNA molecules. MiXCR was run by TCRdb on the 5' RACE reads, yielding one entry per CDR3 protein. Altogether 50,000 to 60,000 distinct CDR3 sequences are present, approximately 7.7% being singletons, with the ten largest covering approximately 3.1%. Deletions cut 5 bases from V and 6 bases from J, with 10 bases between. Germline assignment: CDR1 SGHVS and CDR2 FNYEAQ. The CDR3 length is 12 residues. This TCR was sampled from an adult who was a healthcare worker with PCR-confirmed SARS-CoV-2 infection or an uninfected control (not recorded which). Sample: whole blood. The V call is TRBV7-6, the J call TRBJ1-1; TRBD1 is a possible D gene (5 bases). In nucleotides, the CDR3 is TGTGCCAGCAGCCCGCAGGGAGCTGAAGCTTTCTTT. Encoded protein: CASSPQGAEAFF. Full variable domain (rest looked up from reference TRBV7-6 and TRBJ1-1): GAGVSQSPRYKVTKRGQDVALRCDPISGHVSLYWYRQALGQGPEFLTYFNYEAQQDKSGLPNDRFSAERPEGSISTLTIQRTEQRDSAMYRCASSPQGAEAFFGQGTRLTVV.